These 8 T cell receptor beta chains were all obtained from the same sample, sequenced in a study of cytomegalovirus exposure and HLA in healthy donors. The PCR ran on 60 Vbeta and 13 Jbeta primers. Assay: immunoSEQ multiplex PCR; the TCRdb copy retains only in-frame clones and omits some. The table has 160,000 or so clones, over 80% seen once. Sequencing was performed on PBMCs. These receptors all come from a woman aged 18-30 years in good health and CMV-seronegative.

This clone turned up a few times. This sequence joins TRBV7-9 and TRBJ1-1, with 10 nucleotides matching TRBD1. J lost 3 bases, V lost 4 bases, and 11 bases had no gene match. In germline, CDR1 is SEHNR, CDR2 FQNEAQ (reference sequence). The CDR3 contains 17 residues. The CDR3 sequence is CASSYLQGQGKYTEAFF. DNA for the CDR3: TGTGCCAGCAGCTACCTCCAGGGACAGGGGAAGTACACTGAAGCTTTCTTT.

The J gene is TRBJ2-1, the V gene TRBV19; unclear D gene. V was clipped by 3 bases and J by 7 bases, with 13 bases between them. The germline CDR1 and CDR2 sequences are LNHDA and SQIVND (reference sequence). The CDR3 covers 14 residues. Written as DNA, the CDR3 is TGTGCCAGTAGTATCTCGGGTAGACTTAATGAGCAGTTCTTC. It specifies CASSISGRLNEQFF.

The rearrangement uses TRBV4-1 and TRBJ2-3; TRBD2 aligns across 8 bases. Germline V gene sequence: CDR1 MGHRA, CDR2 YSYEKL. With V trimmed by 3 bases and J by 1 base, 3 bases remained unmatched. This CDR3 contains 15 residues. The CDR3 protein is CASSHNGGGTDTQYF. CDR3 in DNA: TGCGCCAGCAGCCATAACGGGGGGGGCACAGATACGCAGTATTTT.

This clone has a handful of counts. The CDR3 coding sequence is TGTGCCAGCAGCTTACAAGGGACAGGGGATGGCTACACCTTC. Its translation is CASSLQGTGDGYTF. V and J are TRBV11-3 and TRBJ1-2, with TRBD1 identical over 10 bases. CDR3 length equals 14 residues. Unmatched junction bases numbered 3, after V lost 2 bases and J lost 6 bases. From germline, CDR1 is SGHNT and CDR2 YENEEA.

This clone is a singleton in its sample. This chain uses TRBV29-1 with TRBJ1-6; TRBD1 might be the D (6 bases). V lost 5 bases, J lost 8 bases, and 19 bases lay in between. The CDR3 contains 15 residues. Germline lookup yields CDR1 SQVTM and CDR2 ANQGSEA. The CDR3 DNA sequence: TGCAGCGTTCCTGGGGGCAGGGGACGAGATTCACCCCTCCACTTT. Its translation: CSVPGGRGRDSPLHF.

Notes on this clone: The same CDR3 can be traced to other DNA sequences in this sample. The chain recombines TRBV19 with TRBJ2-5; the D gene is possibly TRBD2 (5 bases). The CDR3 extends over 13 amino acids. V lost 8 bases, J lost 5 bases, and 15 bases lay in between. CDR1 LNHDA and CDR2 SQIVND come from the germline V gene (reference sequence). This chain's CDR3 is CASLWTPGETQYF. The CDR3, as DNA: TGTGCCAGTTTGTGGACTCCTGGCGAGACCCAGTACTTC.

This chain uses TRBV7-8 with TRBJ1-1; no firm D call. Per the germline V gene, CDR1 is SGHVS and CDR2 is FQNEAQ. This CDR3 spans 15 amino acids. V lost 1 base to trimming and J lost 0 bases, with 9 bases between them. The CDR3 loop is CASSLGRALNTEAFF. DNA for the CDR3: TGTGCCAGCAGCTTAGGGAGGGCCCTGAACACTGAAGCTTTCTTT.

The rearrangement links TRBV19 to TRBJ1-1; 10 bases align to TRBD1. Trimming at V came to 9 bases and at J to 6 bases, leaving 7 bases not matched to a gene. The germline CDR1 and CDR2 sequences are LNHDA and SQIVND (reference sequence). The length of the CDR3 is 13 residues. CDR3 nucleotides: TGTGCCAGCAGGACAGGGGGAAGAGCTGAAGCTTTCTTT. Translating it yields CASRTGGRAEAFF.